This T cell receptor (beta chain) was sequenced for a study of cytomegalovirus exposure and HLA in healthy donors. The study's findings and limits: An apparent linkage of common viral pathogens to several of the most significant clusters emerged in a later analysis.

Trimming removed 0 bases from V and 3 bases from J, with 11 bases in between. CDR1 is LNHNV, CDR2 YYDKDF, per germline (reference sequence). This CDR3 is built from 15 residues. This clone came up once. Its antigen remains unidentified. At collection, donors were nominally healthy, but unrecorded immune exposures were probable. PCR primers comprised 60 Vbeta and 13 Jbeta primers. The assay was immunoSEQ multiplex PCR, and TCRdb's table has in-frame clones only and misses some. The sample has roughly 180,000 clones, approximately 84% seen once. The chain recombines TRBV15 with TRBJ1-1; no definite D call. Sample: PBMCs. The TCR originated in a woman in her thirties in good health and CMV-seropositive. The CDR3 reads CATSRDTFAYTEAFF. In nucleotides, the CDR3 is TGTGCCACCAGCAGAGATACTTTTGCCTACACTGAAGCTTTCTTT.